What follows describes a single T cell receptor beta chain. Its matching antigen is unknown. The same CDR3 can be traced to other DNA sequences in this sample. CD45RA+ naive and CD45RA-negative memory subsets were separated from CD4+ cells. This sample was taken from a study of shared clonotypes between healthy human individuals. The CDR3 is made up of 16 amino acids. CDR1 is SGHRS and CDR2 is YFSETQ in the germline V gene. V lost 4 bases and J 5 bases, leaving 16 bases between the germline ends. Method: immunoSEQ multiplex PCR; TCRdb's copy keeps in-frame clones and lacks some. The data show roughly 2.5 million clones, over 85% seen once. Notes on the study in general: Clonotypes not shared had lower generation probabilities than those common to all four donors.

V usage is TRBV5-1 and J usage is TRBJ1-6, with a tentative D call TRBD1 (5 bases). The sample comprised naive CD4+ T cells sorted from blood. Subset described: CD45RA+ positively selected. The TCR comes from a man aged 18 to 30 in good health. The CDR3 DNA reads as TGCGCCAGCAGCCTCCAATGGGGGAGAGATAATTCACCCCTCCACTTT. It yields the protein CASSLQWGRDNSPLHF. Drawing the rest from reference TRBV5-1 and TRBJ1-6, the complete variable domain is KAGVTQTPRYLIKTRGQQVTLSCSPISGHRSVSWYQQTPGQGLQFLFEYFSETQRNKGNFPGRFSGRQFSNSRSEMNVSTLELGDSALYLCASSLQWGRDNSPLHFGNGTRLTVT.